The 6 T cell receptor beta chains below were found in one sample sequenced in a study of post-analysis software for immune sequencing data. No antigens are known for them. cDNA libraries of TCR beta carried unique molecular identifiers. TCRdb called the PCR reads again in MiXCR, with one record for every CDR3 protein. The profile shows hundreds of thousands of distinct CDR3 sequences, less than 35% of them singletons. The study, taken as a whole, reports: TRBV5-6, TRBV5-1 and TRBV20-1 were among five TRBV segments more frequent in patients than controls.

Sequenced material: blood. Receptors originate from a girl aged 5-17 years with multiple sclerosis.

The V and J genes are TRBV20-1 and TRBJ2-1; 14 nucleotides align to TRBD2. CDR3 size: 14 residues. In germline, CDR1 is DFQATT, CDR2 SNEGSKA (reference sequence). Trimming cost V 5 bases and J 4 bases; bases outside gene matches: 1. The CDR3 coding sequence is TGCAGTGCTGGGACTAGCGGGAGATACAATGAGCAGTTCTTC. Translation gives CSAGTSGRYNEQFF.

The sample holds a few counts of this clonotype. The chain employs TRBV9 and TRBJ2-3; 7 bases are a match to TRBD1. V shed 3 bases and J 0 bases; nucleotides not matched to a gene: 4. Germline-derived CDR1 and CDR2 are SGDLS and YYNGEE. The length of the CDR3 is 15 residues. The CDR3 nucleotides read TGTGCCAGCAGCGGTCGACAGGGCAGCACAGATACGCAGTATTTT. It encodes CASSGRQGSTDTQYF.

This chain joins TRBV20-1 and TRBJ2-1; D is tentatively TRBD1 or TRBD2 (6 bases each). V lost 1 base and J 7 bases, leaving 14 bases between the germline ends. The CDR3 consists of 14 residues. Germline-derived CDR1 and CDR2 are DFQATT and SNEGSKA (reference sequence). CDR3 in amino acids: CSARAEGVRNEQFF. The CDR3 nucleotides are TGCAGTGCTAGAGCGGAGGGGGTTAGGAATGAGCAGTTCTTC.

The CDR3 here is CASSFDRLGYTF. DNA of the CDR3: TGTGCCAGCAGCTTTGACAGGCTTGGCTACACCTTC. The V gene is TRBV5-5, the J gene TRBJ1-2, with a possible D match to TRBD1 (6 bases). This CDR3 is built from 12 residues. Germline V CDR1 and CDR2: SGHKS, YYEKEE (reference sequence). The ends were cut back, 2 bases at V and 7 bases at J, with 9 bases in the middle.

There are a few counts of this clonotype. This rearrangement joins TRBV12-3 or TRBV12-4 to TRBJ1-1, with TRBD1 identical over 7 bases. The junction had 12 bases not matched to a gene; V was cut back by 10 bases and J by 7 bases. This CDR3 region has 13 residues. CDR3 DNA sequence: TGTGCCACCAGAAACCCAGGGGGGAATGAAGCTTTCTTT. Translated, it gives CATRNPGGNEAFF.

In this sample, this clonotype turned up a few times. The rearrangement uses TRBV10-3 and TRBJ2-7; TRBD1 matches 10 bases. The V gene end was trimmed by 8 bases and the J gene end by 5 bases; junction bases not matched to a gene: 9. Germline CDR1 reads ENHRY; CDR2 reads SYGVKD. CDR3 length: 14 amino acids. The DNA for the CDR3 is TGTGCCATCCGGGATGGGACAGGGGCCCACGAGCAGTACTTC. It codes for CAIRDGTGAHEQYF.